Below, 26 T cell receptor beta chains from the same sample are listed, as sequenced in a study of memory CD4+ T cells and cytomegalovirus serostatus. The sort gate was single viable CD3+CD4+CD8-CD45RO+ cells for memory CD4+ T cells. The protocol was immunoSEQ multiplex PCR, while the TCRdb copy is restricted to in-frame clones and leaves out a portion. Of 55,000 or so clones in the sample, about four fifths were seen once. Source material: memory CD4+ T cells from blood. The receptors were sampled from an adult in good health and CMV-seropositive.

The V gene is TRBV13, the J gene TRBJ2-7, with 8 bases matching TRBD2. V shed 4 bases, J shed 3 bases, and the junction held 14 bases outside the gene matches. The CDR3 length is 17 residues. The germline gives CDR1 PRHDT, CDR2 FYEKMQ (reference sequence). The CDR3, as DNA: TGTGCCAGCAGCTCCCGTTTTATTCTAGCGGGTCACTACGAGCAGTACTTC. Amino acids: CASSSRFILAGHYEQYF.

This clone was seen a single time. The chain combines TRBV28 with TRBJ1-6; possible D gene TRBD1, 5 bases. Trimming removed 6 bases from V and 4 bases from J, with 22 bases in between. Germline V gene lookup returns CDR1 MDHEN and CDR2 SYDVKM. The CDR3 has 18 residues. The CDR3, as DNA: TGTGCCAGCAGGACTTTAGGGCAGGGTCGAATTTATAATTCACCCCTCCACTTT. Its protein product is CASRTLGQGRIYNSPLHF.

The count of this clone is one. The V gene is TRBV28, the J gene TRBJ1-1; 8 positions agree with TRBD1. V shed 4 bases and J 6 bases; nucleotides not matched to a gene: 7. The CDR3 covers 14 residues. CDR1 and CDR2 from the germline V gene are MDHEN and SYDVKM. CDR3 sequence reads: CASSSSAGGSEAFF. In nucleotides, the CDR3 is TGTGCCAGCAGTTCCTCCGCAGGGGGCTCTGAAGCTTTCTTT.

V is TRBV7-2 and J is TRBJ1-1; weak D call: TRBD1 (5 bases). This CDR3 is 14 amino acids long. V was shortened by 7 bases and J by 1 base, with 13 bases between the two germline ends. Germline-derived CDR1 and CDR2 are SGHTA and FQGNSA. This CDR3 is CASTQRGRNTEAFF. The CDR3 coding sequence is TGTGCCAGCACACAGAGGGGCAGGAACACTGAAGCTTTCTTT.

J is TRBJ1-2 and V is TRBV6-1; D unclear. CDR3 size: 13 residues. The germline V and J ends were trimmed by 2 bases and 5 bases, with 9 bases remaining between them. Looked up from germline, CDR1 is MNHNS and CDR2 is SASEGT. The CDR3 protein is CASSERASYGYTF. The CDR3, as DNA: TGTGCCAGCAGTGAACGCGCATCGTATGGCTACACCTTC.

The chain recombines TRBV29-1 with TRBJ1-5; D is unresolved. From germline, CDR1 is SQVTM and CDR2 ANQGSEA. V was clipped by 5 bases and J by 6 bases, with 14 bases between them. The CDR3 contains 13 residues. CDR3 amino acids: CSVRGDGRQPQHF. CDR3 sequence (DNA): TGCAGCGTTCGAGGTGACGGTCGTCAGCCCCAGCATTTT.

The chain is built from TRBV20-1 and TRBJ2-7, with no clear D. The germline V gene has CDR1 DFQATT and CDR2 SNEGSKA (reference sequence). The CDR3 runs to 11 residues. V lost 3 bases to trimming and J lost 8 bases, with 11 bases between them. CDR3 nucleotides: TGCAGTGCTAGCCTCCGAGGTCAGCAGTACTTC. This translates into CSASLRGQQYF.

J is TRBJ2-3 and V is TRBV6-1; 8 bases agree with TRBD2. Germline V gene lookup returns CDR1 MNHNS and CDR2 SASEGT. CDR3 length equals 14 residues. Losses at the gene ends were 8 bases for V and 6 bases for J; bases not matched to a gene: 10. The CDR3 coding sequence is TGTGCCAGCGTAAGCGGGGGAACGCAGGATACGCAGTATTTT. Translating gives CASVSGGTQDTQYF.

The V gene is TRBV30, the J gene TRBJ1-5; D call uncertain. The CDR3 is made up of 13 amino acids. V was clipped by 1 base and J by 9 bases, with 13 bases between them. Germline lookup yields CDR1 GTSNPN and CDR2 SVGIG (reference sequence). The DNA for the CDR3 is TGTGCCTGGAGTGGGGATAGTTGGTCGCCCCAGCATTTT. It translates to CAWSGDSWSPQHF.

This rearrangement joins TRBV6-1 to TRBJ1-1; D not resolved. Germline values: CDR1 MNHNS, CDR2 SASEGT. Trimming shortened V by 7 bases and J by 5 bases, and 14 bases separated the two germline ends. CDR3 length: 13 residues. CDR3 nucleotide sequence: TGTGCCAGCATCTGGACCCGCGGAACTGAAGCTTTCTTT. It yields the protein CASIWTRGTEAFF.

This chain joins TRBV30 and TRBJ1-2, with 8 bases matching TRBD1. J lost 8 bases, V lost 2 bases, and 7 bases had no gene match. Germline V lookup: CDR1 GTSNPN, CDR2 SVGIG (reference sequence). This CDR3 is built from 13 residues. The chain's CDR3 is CAWSPQGASGYTF. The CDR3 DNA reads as TGTGCCTGGAGTCCGCAGGGGGCAAGCGGCTACACCTTC.

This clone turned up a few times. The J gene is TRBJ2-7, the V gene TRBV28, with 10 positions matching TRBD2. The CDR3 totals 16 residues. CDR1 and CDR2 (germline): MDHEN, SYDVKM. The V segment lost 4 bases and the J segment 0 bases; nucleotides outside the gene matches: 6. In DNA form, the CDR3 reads TGTGCCAGCAGTTCTCTAGCGGGAGCCAGCTCCTACGAGCAGTACTTC. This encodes CASSSLAGASSYEQYF.

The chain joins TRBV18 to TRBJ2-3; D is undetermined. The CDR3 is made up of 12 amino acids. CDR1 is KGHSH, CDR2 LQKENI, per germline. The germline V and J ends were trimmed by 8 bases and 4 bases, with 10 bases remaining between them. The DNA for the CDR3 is TGTGCCAGCGCCAGTGGCGCAGATACGCAGTATTTT. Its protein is CASASGADTQYF.

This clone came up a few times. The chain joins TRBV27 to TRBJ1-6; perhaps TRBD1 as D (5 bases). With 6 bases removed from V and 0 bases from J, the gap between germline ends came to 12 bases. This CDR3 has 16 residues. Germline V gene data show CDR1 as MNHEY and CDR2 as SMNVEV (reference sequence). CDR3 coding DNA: TGTGCCAGCAGACCCGACAGTAGCTCCTATAATTCACCCCTCCACTTT. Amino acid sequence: CASRPDSSSYNSPLHF.

The CDR3 nucleotides read TGTGCCAGCAGTTTAATCCTAGCGGGGAACACCGGGGAGCTGTTTTTT. This sequence encodes CASSLILAGNTGELFF. This sequence joins TRBV28 and TRBJ2-2; TRBD2 agrees at 8 bases. The V segment lost 2 bases and the J segment 1 base; nucleotides outside the gene matches: 3. The CDR3 totals 16 residues. Germline V gene data show CDR1 as MDHEN and CDR2 as SYDVKM. Using reference TRBV28 and TRBJ2-2 for the parts outside the CDR3, the full variable domain is DVKVTQSSRYLVKRTGEKVFLECVQDMDHENMFWYRQDPGLGLRLIYFSYDVKMKEKGDIPEGYSVSREKKERFSLILESASTNQTSMYLCASSLILAGNTGELFFGEGSRLTVL.

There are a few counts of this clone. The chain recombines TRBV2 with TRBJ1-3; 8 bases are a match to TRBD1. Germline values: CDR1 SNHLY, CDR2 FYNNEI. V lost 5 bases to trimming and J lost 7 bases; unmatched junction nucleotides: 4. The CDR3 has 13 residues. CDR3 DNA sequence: TGTGCCAGCAGTTTGGGACAGGTTAACACCATATATTTT. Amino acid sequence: CASSLGQVNTIYF.

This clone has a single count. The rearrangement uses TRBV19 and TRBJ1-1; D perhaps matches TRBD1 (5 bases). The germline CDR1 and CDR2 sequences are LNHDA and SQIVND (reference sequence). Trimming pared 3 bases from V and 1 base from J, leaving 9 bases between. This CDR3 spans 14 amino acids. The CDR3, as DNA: TGTGCCAGTAGTATCCAGGGACCGAACACTGAAGCTTTCTTT. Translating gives CASSIQGPNTEAFF.

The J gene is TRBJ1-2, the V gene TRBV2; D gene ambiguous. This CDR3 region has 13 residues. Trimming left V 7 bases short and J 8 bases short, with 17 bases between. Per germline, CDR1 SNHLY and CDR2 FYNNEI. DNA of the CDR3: TGTGCCAGCAATATTGTAGGCGTGGAGGGCTACACCTTC. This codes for CASNIVGVEGYTF.

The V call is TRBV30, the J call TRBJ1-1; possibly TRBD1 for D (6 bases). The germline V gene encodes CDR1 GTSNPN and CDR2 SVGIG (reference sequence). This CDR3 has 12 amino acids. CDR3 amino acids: CALTGRNTEAFF. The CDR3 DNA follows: TGTGCTCTTACAGGGAGGAACACTGAAGCTTTCTTT.

CDR3 bases: TGTGCCAGCAGCTATCAACTAGGCACAGATACGCAGTATTTT. This sequence encodes CASSYQLGTDTQYF. This sequence joins TRBV5-8 and TRBJ2-3; perhaps TRBD2 as D (5 bases). The V and J ends lost 3 bases and 1 base respectively, with 9 bases between them. Per germline, CDR1 SGHTS and CDR2 YDEGEE. This CDR3 comprises 14 residues.

CDR3 in amino acids: CASSDWTSGEQFF. As DNA, the CDR3 is TGTGCCAGCAGTGATTGGACTAGCGGTGAGCAGTTCTTC. The V call is TRBV2, the J call TRBJ2-1; 10 bases line up with TRBD2. Trimming cost V 3 bases and J 9 bases; bases outside gene matches: 2. Germline V gives CDR1 SNHLY, CDR2 FYNNEI. The CDR3 extends over 13 amino acids.

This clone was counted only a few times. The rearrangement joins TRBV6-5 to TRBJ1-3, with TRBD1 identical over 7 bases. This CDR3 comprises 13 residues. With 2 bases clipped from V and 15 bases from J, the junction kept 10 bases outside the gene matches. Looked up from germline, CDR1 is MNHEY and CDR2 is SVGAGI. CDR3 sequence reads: CASSYAGSRGEYF. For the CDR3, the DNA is TGTGCCAGCAGTTACGCAGGGTCCAGGGGGGAATATTTT.

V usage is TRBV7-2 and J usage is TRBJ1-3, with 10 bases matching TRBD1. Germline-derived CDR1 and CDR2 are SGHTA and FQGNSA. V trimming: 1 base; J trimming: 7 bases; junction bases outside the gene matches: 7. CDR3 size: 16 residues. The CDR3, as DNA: TGTGCCAGCAGCTTAGTCCAGACAGGGGGCTGGAACACCATATATTTT. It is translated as CASSLVQTGGWNTIYF.

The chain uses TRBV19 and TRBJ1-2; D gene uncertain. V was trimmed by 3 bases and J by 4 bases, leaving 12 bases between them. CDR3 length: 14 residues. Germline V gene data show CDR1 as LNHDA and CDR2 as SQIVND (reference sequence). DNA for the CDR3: TGTGCCAGTAGTATCCGGGCCGAGGCCTATGGCTACACCTTC. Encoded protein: CASSIRAEAYGYTF.

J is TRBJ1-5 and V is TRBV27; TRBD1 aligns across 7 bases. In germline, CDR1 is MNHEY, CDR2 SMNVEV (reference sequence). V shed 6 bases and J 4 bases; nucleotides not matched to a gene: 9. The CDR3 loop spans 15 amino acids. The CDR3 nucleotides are TGTGCCAGCAGGGCCTCGGGACAGCTTAATCAGCCCCAGCATTTT. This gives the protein CASRASGQLNQPQHF.

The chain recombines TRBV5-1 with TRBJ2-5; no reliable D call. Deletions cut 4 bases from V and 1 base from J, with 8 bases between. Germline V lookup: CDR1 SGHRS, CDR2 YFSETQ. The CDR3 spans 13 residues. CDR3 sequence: CASSPSGQETQYF. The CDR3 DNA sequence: TGCGCCAGCAGCCCCTCCGGCCAAGAGACCCAGTACTTC.